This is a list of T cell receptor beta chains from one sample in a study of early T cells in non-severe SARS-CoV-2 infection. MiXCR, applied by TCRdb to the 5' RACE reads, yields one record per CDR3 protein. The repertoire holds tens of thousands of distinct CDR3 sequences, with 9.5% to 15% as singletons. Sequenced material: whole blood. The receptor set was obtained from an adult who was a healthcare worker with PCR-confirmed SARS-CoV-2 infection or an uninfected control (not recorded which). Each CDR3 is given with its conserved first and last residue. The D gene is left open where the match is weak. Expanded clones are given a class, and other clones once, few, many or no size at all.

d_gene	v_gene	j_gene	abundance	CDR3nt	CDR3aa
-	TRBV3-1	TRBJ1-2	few	TGTGCCAGCAGCCAAAGCCCAGGCCCACAGTATGGCTACACCTTC	CASSQSPGPQYGYTF
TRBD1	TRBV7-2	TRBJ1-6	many	TGTGCCAGCAGTGCCACAGGGGGAAAAGGGTCCTATAATTCACCCCTCCACTTT	CASSATGGKGSYNSPLHF
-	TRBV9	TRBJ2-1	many	TGTGCCAGCAGCGCCAGTCATGAGCAGTTCTTC	CASSASHEQFF
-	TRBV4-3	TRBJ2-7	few	TGCGCCAGCAGCCAAGATCACAGAAGCTCCTACGAGCAGTACTTC	CASSQDHRSSYEQYF
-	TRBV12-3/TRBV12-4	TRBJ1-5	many	TGTGCCAGCAGTTTCCAGGGTTATCAGCCCCAGCATTTT	CASSFQGYQPQHF
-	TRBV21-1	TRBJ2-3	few	TGTGCCAGCAGCAAAGCTTTGGAGGGGGGAACAGATACGCAGTATTTT	CASSKALEGGTDTQYF
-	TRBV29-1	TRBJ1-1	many	TGCAGCGCTGGACTCGAGGGTGAAGCTTTCTTT	CSAGLEGEAFF
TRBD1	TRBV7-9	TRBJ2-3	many	TGTGCCAGCAGCTCACAGGGGGCTGCAGATACGCAGTATTTT	CASSSQGAADTQYF
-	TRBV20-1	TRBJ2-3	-	TGCAGTGGGACCGACTCCAGTAACACAGATACGCAGTATTTT	CSGTDSSNTDTQYF
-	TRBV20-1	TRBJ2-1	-	TGCAGTGCTAGAGTTGGCGGCGGGGCAAGCTACAATGAGCAGTTCTTC	CSARVGGGASYNEQFF
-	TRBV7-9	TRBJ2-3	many	TGTGCCAGCAGCTTGGTATCAGCTAGCACAGATACGCAGTATTTT	CASSLVSASTDTQYF
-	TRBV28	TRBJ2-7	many	TGTGCCAGCAGTAAAGGGGGTACTTCCTACGAGCAGTACTTC	CASSKGGTSYEQYF
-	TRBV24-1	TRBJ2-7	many	TGTGCCACCAGTGATCCCGGTCCCACCTACGAGCAGTACTTC	CATSDPGPTYEQYF
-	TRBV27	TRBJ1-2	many	TGTGCCACCAGCGGTGGGAGCTATGGCTACACCTTC	CATSGGSYGYTF
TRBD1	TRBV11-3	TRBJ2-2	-	TGTGCCAGCAGCTGGACAGGTTCGACCGGGGAGCTGTTTTTT	CASSWTGSTGELFF